The 8 T cell receptor beta chains below come from one sample, sequenced in a study of siplizumab effects on memory and regulatory T cells. Clones were sequenced by immunoSEQ multiplex PCR, and TCRdb holds only the in-frame ones, with some missing. The data hold some 100,000 clones, with 94% observed a single time. Sequenced: Tregs sorted from blood. Source of these receptors: a human donor in good health.

The V and J genes are TRBV19 and TRBJ2-7; a possible D gene is TRBD2 (6 bases). The germline V gene has CDR1 LNHDA and CDR2 SQIVND (reference sequence). This CDR3 region has 15 residues. The ends were cut back, 3 bases at V and 0 bases at J, with 12 bases in the middle. The CDR3 loop is CASSIAGTGSYEQYF. The CDR3 region has the DNA TGTGCCAGTAGTATCGCCGGGACTGGCTCCTACGAGCAGTACTTC.

The chain carries TRBV19 and TRBJ1-4; the D is unclear. The CDR3 extends over 13 amino acids. CDR1 is LNHDA, CDR2 SQIVND, per germline (reference sequence). V was clipped by 7 bases and J by 8 bases, with 14 bases between them. The CDR3 loop reads CASTFPGKEKLFF. CDR3 DNA sequence: TGTGCCAGTACCTTCCCCGGGAAGGAAAAACTGTTTTTT.

V usage is TRBV9 and J usage is TRBJ1-4; no clear D. V was trimmed by 2 bases and J by 3 bases, leaving 11 bases between them. Germline V lookup: CDR1 SGDLS, CDR2 YYNGEE. The CDR3 covers 15 residues. CDR3 amino acids: CASSVRAVSNEKLFF. The CDR3 DNA sequence: TGTGCCAGCAGCGTTAGGGCCGTTTCTAATGAAAAACTGTTTTTT.

The gene calls are TRBV7-7 and TRBJ2-1; TRBD2 is a possible D gene (6 bases). In germline, CDR1 is SSHAT, CDR2 FNYEAQ (reference sequence). The CDR3 loop spans 13 amino acids. V gave up 6 bases and J gave up 8 bases, with 14 bases separating them. CDR3 sequence reads: CASSPTSLHEQFF. In nucleotides, the CDR3 is TGTGCCAGCAGTCCGACTAGTCTGCATGAGCAGTTCTTC. The full variable domain, rest sourced from reference TRBV7-7 and TRBJ2-1, is GAGVSQSPRYKVTKRGQDVTLRCDPISSHATLYWYQQALGQGPEFLTYFNYEAQPDKSGLPSDRFSAERPEGSISTLTIQRTEQRDSAMYRCASSPTSLHEQFFGPGTRLTVL.

This rearrangement joins TRBV12-5 to TRBJ1-1; no clear D. The germline CDR1 and CDR2 sequences are LGHNT and FRNRAP. V gave up 2 bases and J gave up 6 bases, with 19 bases separating them. CDR3 length: 16 residues. The CDR3 region has the DNA TGTGCTAGTGGTTTGTCCATGGGTGGGCCCATCCCTGAAGCTTTCTTT. This gives the protein CASGLSMGGPIPEAFF.

This rearrangement joins TRBV7-2 to TRBJ2-5; D is ambiguous. Trimming left V 4 bases short and J 1 base short, with 16 bases between. There are 16 residues in the CDR3. The V gene's germline CDR1 is SGHTA and CDR2 FQGNSA. The CDR3, as DNA: TGTGCCAGCAGCTCGACCTCACACTGGAGCCAAGAGACCCAGTACTTC. Its protein product is CASSSTSHWSQETQYF. The whole variable domain, remainder taken from reference TRBV7-2 and TRBJ2-5, is GAGVSQSPSNKVTEKGKDVELRCDPISGHTALYWYRQSLGQGLEFLIYFQGNSAPDKSGLPSDRFSAERTGGSVSTLTIQRTQQEDSAVYLCASSSTSHWSQETQYFGPGTRLLVL.

This clone turned up a few times. V is TRBV25-1 and J is TRBJ2-2; D might be TRBD1 (6 bases). Germline V gene lookup returns CDR1 MGHDK and CDR2 SYGVNS. V shed 6 bases and J shed 4 bases, with 9 bases lying between them. The CDR3 totals 13 residues. CDR3: CASSGQTTGELFF. In DNA, the CDR3 is TGTGCCAGCAGCGGACAGACCACCGGGGAGCTGTTTTTT.

The V call is TRBV30, the J call TRBJ1-6; D call uncertain. Germline CDR1 reads GTSNPN; CDR2 reads SVGIG (reference sequence). Deletions cut 1 base from V and 8 bases from J, with 12 bases between. CDR3 length: 14 amino acids. CDR3 sequence reads: CAWSDLVWDSPLHF. As DNA, the CDR3 is TGTGCCTGGAGTGACCTGGTTTGGGATTCACCCCTCCACTTT.